Only a few counts were recorded for the clone carrying this T cell receptor (beta chain). This record belongs to a study of T cells after yellow fever vaccination. TCRdb processed the 5' RACE reads anew with MiXCR; each CDR3 protein has one entry. The table has approximately 180,000 distinct CDR3 sequences, 5.5% to 7.5% seen once. The CDR3 totals 13 residues. V shed 6 bases and J shed 6 bases, with 12 bases lying between them. Germline CDR1 and CDR2: MNHEY and SVGAGI. V and J are TRBV6-5 and TRBJ1-5, with D unresolved. This TCR derives from a man younger than 35 who received the YFV17D yellow fever vaccine. Sequences were derived from CD4+ T cells sorted from PBMCs, sampled on the day of the first yellow fever vaccination. The chain's CDR3 is CASSRVRSQPQHF. The CDR3 nucleotides read TGTGCCAGCAGCCGGGTCCGGAGTCAGCCCCAGCATTTT.